Here is one T cell receptor beta chain with its context. This CDR3 comprises 12 residues. The V gene's germline CDR1 is DFQATT and CDR2 SNEGSKA (reference sequence). Trimming removed 4 bases at V and 3 bases at J, with 9 bases between. This specimen comes from a study of blood T cell repertoires in COVID-19. Study background: Samples taken during acute and convalescent COVID-19 were collected in the United States, Italy and Spain.

Profiled with immunoSEQ multiplex PCR; TCRdb holds only in-frame clones, not every one. The table records a few hundred thousand clones, about 87% of them present only once. This receptor was obtained from a woman in her twenties or thirties who had recovered from COVID-19. Input material: peripheral blood. V and J are TRBV20-1 and TRBJ2-5; D unclear. CDR3 bases: TGCAGTGCTATTGATTATAAAGAGACCCAGTACTTC. This encodes CSAIDYKETQYF.